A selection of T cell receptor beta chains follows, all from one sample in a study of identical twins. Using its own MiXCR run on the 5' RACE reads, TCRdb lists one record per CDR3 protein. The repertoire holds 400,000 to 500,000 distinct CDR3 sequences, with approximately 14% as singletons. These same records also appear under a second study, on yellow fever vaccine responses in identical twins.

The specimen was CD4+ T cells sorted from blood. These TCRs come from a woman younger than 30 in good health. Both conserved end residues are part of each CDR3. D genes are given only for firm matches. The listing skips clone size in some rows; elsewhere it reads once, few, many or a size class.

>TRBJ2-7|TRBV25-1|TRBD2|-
CASSEPGGVHEQYF
TGTGCCAGCAGTGAGCCCGGGGGGGTCCACGAGCAGTACTTC
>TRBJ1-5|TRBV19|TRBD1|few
CASSIDGRGGQPQHF
TGTGCCAGTAGTATTGATGGCAGGGGGGGTCAGCCCCAGCATTTT
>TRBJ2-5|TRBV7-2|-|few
CASSLSRQQETQYF
TGTGCCAGCAGCTTATCCCGCCAGCAAGAGACCCAGTACTTC
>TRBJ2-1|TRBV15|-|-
CATSREGRGIGEQFF
TGTGCCACCAGCAGAGAGGGAAGAGGGATCGGTGAGCAGTTCTTC
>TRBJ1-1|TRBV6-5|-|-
CASGRTFNMNTEAFF
TGTGCCAGCGGACGCACTTTCAACATGAACACTGAAGCTTTCTTT
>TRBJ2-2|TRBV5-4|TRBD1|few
CASSRTGGNPGELFF
TGTGCCAGCAGCCGTACAGGGGGCAACCCCGGGGAGCTGTTTTTT
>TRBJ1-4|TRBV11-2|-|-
CASSLVLQGRGRAHGEKLFF
TGTGCCAGCAGCTTAGTTCTGCAGGGGAGAGGGAGAGCCCACGGTGAAAAACTGTTTTTT
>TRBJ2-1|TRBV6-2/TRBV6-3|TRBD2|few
CASTPRGLADNEQFF
TGTGCCAGCACCCCTAGGGGACTAGCGGACAATGAGCAGTTCTTC
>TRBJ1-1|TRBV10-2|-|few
CASSTVNTEAFF
TGCGCCAGCAGCACAGTGAACACTGAAGCTTTCTTT
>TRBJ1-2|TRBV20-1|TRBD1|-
CSARETGVYGYTF
TGCAGTGCTAGGGAGACAGGGGTCTATGGCTACACCTTC
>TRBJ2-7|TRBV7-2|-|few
CASSFQARSYEQYF
TGTGCCAGCAGCTTTCAGGCCCGCTCCTACGAGCAGTACTTC
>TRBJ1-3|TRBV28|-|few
CASMPGSGNTIYF
TGTGCCAGCATGCCAGGGTCTGGAAACACCATATATTTT
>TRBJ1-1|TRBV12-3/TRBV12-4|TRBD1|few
CASILPTGKVAEAFF
TGTGCCAGCATTCTTCCGACAGGGAAAGTCGCTGAAGCTTTCTTT
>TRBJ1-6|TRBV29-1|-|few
CSVAQGRNSPLHF
TGCAGCGTTGCTCAGGGGAGGAATTCACCCCTCCACTTT
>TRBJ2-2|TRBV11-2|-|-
CASSPRGERLFF
TGTGCCAGTAGCCCCCGGGGCGAACGACTGTTTTTT
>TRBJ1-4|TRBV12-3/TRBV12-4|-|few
CASSPLRGEKLFF
TGTGCCAGCAGCCCCTTAAGGGGGGAAAAACTGTTTTTT
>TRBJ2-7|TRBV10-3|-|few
CAIRPTEPYEQYF
TGTGCCATCAGGCCGACAGAACCCTACGAGCAGTACTTC
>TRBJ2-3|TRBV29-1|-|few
CSVDGGAVGYSTDTQYF
TGCAGCGTTGATGGGGGGGCTGTGGGCTATAGCACAGATACGCAGTATTTT
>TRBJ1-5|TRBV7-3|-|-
CASSLSGGLNQPQHF
TGTGCCAGCAGCTTATCGGGTGGATTAAATCAGCCCCAGCATTTT
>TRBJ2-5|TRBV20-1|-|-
CSARGVAETQYF
TGCAGTGCTAGGGGGGTTGCAGAGACCCAGTACTTC
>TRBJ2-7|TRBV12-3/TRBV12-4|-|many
CASSPQISSYEQYF
TGTGCCAGCAGTCCCCAAATTAGCTCCTACGAGCAGTACTTC
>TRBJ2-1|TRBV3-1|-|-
CASSQEWEQFF
TGTGCCAGCAGCCAAGAATGGGAGCAGTTCTTC
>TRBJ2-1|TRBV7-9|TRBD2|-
CASTRGTSFNEQFF
TGTGCCAGCACCAGGGGGACTAGCTTCAATGAGCAGTTCTTC
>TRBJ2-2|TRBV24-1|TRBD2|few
CATTAGGTGELFF
TGTGCCACCACAGCGGGAGGCACCGGGGAGCTGTTTTTT
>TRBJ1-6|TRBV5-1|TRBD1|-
CASSSTGTGGRNSPLHF
TGCGCCAGCAGCTCTACTGGGACAGGGGGACGAAATTCACCCCTCCACTTT
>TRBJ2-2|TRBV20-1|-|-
CSASSPGELFF
TGCAGTGCTAGTAGCCCCGGGGAGCTGTTTTTT
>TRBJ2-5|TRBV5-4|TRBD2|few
CASSLGTSTVRKTQYF
TGTGCCAGCAGCTTGGGGACTAGTACGGTCCGGAAGACCCAGTACTTC
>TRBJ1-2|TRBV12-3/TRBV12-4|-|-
CASTILVGGSYGYTF
TGTGCCAGCACCATACTTGTGGGGGGATCCTATGGCTACACCTTC
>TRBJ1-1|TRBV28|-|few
CASSSGSTGSTEAFF
TGTGCCAGCAGTTCGGGCTCCACCGGATCCACTGAAGCTTTCTTT
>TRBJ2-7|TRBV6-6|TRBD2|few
CAGGGRATYEQYF
TGTGCCGGCGGGGGTAGGGCAACCTACGAGCAGTACTTC
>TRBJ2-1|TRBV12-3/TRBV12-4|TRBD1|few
CASRRPGTGKYEQFF
TGTGCCAGCAGGCGTCCCGGGACAGGGAAGTATGAGCAGTTCTTC
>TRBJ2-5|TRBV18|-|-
CASSPLEWAWYQETQYF
TGTGCCAGCTCACCACTGGAGTGGGCATGGTACCAAGAGACCCAGTACTTC